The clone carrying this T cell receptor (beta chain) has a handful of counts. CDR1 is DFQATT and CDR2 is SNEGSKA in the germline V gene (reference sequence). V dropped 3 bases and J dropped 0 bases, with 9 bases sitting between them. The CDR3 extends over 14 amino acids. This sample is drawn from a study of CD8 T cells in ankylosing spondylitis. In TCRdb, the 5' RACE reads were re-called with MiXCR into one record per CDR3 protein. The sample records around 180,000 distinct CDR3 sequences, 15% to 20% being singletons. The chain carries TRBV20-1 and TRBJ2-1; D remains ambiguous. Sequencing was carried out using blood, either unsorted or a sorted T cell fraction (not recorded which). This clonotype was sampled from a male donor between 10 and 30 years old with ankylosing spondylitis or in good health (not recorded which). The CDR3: CSASNGSSYNEQFF. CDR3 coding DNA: TGCAGTGCTAGCAACGGCAGCTCCTACAATGAGCAGTTCTTC.